This TCR beta chain emerged from a study of blood T cell repertoires in COVID-19. Study at large: PBMCs, B-cell-depleted T cells, or T cells provided the cDNA or gDNA that made up the material.

The CDR3 has 14 amino acids. Deletions cut 3 bases from V and 7 bases from J, with 12 bases between. Germline values: CDR1 SNHLY, CDR2 FYNNEI. Clones were sequenced by immunoSEQ multiplex PCR, and TCRdb holds only the in-frame ones, with some missing. The sample carries a few hundred thousand clones, approximately 90% recorded once. The receptor was isolated from an older woman with acute or convalescent COVID-19. The source material was peripheral blood. The V gene is TRBV2, the J gene TRBJ1-4, with a possible D match to TRBD1 (5 bases). The DNA of the CDR3 is TGTGCCAGCAGTGACCAGGGTTTCGGTGAAAAACTGTTTTTT. Residues: CASSDQGFGEKLFF.